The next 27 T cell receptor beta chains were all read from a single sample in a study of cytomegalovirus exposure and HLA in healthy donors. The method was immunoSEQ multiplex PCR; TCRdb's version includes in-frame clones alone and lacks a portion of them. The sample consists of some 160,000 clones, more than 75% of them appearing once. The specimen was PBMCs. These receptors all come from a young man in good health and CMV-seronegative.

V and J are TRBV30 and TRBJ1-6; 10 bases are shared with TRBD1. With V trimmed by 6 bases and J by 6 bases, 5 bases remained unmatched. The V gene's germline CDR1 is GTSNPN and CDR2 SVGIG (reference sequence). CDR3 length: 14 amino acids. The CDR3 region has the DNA TGTGCCTGCGGGACAGGGGAAAGTAATTCACCCCTCCACTTT. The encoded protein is CACGTGESNSPLHF.

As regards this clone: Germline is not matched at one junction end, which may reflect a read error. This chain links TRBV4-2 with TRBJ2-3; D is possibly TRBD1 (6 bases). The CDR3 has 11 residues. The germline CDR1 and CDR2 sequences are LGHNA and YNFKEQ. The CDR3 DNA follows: TGTGCCAGCAGCCAAGACCGGACAGCTCATTTT. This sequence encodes CASSQDRTAHF.

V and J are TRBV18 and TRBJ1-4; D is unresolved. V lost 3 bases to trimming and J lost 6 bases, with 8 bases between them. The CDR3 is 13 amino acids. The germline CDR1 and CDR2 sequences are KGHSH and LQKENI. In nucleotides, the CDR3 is TGTGCCAGCTCACCGGGCCACGATGAAAAACTGTTTTTT. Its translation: CASSPGHDEKLFF.

CDR3 sequence (DNA): TGTGCCAGCAGCGCTACAGGGCCATCCTACGAGCAGTACGTC. Its protein product is CASSATGPSYEQYV. V and J are TRBV9 and TRBJ2-7, with a weak D call TRBD1 (6 bases). Per germline, CDR1 SGDLS and CDR2 YYNGEE. V lost 3 bases to trimming and J lost 1 base, with 11 bases between them. CDR3 length: 14 residues.

This CDR3 reads CSALGMSFYEQYF. The CDR3 bases are TGCAGCGCCCTCGGGATGTCTTTCTACGAGCAGTACTTC. V is TRBV29-1 and J is TRBJ2-7, with D perhaps matching TRBD2 (5 bases). The germline V and J ends were trimmed by 7 bases and 3 bases, with 16 bases remaining between them. In germline, CDR1 is SQVTM, CDR2 ANQGSEA. This CDR3 is 13 amino acids long.

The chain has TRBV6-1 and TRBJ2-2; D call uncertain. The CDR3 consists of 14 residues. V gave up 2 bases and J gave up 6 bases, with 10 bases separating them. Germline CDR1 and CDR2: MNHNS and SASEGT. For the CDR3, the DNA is TGTGCCAGCAGTGAACGAGTGGTTCCCGGGGAGCTGTTTTTT. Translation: CASSERVVPGELFF.

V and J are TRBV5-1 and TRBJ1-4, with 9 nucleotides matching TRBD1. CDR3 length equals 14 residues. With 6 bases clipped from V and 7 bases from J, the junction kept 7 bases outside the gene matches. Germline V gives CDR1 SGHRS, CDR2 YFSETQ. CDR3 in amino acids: CASTGQGHGEKLFF. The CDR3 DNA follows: TGCGCCAGCACGGGACAGGGTCACGGTGAAAAACTGTTTTTT.

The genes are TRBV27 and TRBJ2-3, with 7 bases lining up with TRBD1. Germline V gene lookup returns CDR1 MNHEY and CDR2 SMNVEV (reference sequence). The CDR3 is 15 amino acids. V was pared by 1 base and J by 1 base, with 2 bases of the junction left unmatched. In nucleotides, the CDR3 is TGTGCCAGCAGTTTATACGGGACAGGCACAGATACGCAGTATTTT. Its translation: CASSLYGTGTDTQYF.

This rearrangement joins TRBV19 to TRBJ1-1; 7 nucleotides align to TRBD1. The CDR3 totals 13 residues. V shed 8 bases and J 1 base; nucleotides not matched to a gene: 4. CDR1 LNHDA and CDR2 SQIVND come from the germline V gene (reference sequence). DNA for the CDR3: TGTGCCAGTTCGGGACAGAGGAACACTGAAGCTTTCTTT. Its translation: CASSGQRNTEAFF.

The CDR3 sequence: CASSPTSPPSPPYYEQYF. DNA of the CDR3: TGTGCCAGCAGTCCGACTAGTCCCCCTAGCCCCCCTTACTACGAGCAGTACTTC. The V gene is TRBV6-8, the J gene TRBJ2-7; a weak D match, TRBD2 (6 bases). With 5 bases removed from V and 3 bases from J, the gap between germline ends came to 26 bases. This CDR3 comprises 18 residues. Germline CDR1 MNHGY, CDR2 SAAAGT.

In DNA form, the CDR3 reads TGCGCCAGCAGCTTGAGGACAGGGCTAAAAAACATTCAGTACTTC. Its protein product is CASSLRTGLKNIQYF. This chain uses TRBV5-1 with TRBJ2-4; 8 bases are a match to TRBD1. Trimming at V came to 1 base and at J to 4 bases, leaving 4 bases not matched to a gene. Germline lookup yields CDR1 SGHRS and CDR2 YFSETQ. The CDR3 loop spans 15 amino acids.

In DNA, the CDR3 is TGTGCCAGCAGTTTAGGTTGGTTCGGACAGTTCGAAGGGGCCAACGTCCTGACTTTC. It encodes CASSLGWFGQFEGANVLTF. The chain has TRBV27 and TRBJ2-6, with D perhaps TRBD1 (6 bases). V was pared by 2 bases and J by 4 bases, with 21 bases between. CDR3 length: 19 residues. Germline V gene sequence: CDR1 MNHEY, CDR2 SMNVEV (reference sequence). Drawing the rest from reference TRBV27 and TRBJ2-6, the complete variable domain is EAQVTQNPRYLITVTGKKLTVTCSQNMNHEYMSWYRQDPGLGLRQIYYSMNVEVTDKGDVPEGYKVSRKEKRNFPLILESPSPNQTSLYFCASSLGWFGQFEGANVLTFGAGSRLTVL.

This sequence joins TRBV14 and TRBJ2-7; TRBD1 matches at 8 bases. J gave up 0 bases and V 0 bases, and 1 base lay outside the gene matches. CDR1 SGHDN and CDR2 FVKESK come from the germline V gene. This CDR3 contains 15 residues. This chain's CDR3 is CASSQEGTGSYEQYV. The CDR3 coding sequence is TGTGCCAGCAGCCAAGAGGGGACAGGCTCCTACGAGCAGTACGTC.

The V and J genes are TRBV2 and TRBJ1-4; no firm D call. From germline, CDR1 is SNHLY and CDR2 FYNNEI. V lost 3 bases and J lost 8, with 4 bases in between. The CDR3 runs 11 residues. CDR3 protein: CASSEREKLFF. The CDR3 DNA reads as TGTGCCAGCAGTGAGAGGGAAAAACTGTTTTTT.

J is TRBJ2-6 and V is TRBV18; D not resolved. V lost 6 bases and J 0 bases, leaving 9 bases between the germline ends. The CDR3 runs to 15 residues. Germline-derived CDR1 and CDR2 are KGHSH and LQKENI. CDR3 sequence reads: CASSLDFSGANVLTF. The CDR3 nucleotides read TGTGCCAGCTCCCTCGACTTCTCTGGGGCCAACGTCCTGACTTTC.

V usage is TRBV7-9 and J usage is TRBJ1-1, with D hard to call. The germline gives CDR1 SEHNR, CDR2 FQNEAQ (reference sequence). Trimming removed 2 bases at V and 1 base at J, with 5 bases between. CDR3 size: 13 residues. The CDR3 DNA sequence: TGTGCCAGCAGCTTACAGTCGAACACTGAAGCTTTCTTT. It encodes CASSLQSNTEAFF.

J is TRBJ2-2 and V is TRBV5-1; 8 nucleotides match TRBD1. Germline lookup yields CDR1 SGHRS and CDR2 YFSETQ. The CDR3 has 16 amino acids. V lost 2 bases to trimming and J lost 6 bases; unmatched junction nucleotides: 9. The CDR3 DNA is TGCGCCAGCAGCTTTAGACAGGGGAATCTCGCCGGGGAGCTGTTTTTT. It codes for CASSFRQGNLAGELFF.

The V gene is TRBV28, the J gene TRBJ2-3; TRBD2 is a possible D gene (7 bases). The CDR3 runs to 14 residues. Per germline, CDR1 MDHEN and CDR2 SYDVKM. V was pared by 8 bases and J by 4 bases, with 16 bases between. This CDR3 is CASSYTGGPDTQYF. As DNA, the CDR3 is TGTGCCAGCTCGTACACGGGGGGCCCAGATACGCAGTATTTT.

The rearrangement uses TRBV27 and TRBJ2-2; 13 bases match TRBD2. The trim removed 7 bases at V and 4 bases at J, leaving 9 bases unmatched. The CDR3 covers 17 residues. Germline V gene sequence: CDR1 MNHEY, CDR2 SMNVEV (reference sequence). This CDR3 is CASNPHGTSGITGELFF. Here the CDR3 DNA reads TGTGCCAGCAATCCTCACGGGACTAGCGGGATCACCGGGGAGCTGTTTTTT.

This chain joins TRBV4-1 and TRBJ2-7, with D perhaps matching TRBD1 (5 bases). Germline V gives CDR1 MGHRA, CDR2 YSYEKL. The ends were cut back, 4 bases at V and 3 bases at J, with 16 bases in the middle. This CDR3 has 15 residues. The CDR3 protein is CASSPSPGPGYEQYF. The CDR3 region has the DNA TGCGCCAGCAGCCCAAGCCCAGGGCCGGGCTACGAGCAGTACTTC.

CDR3 in amino acids: CASSLQIGFSYNEQFF. The DNA for the CDR3 is TGTGCCAGCAGCTTACAAATCGGGTTTTCCTACAATGAGCAGTTCTTC. The chain uses TRBV11-2 and TRBJ2-1; D gene uncertain. Trimming left V 2 bases short and J 1 base short, with 12 bases between. CDR1 is SGHAT, CDR2 FQNNGV, per germline. The CDR3 has 16 residues.

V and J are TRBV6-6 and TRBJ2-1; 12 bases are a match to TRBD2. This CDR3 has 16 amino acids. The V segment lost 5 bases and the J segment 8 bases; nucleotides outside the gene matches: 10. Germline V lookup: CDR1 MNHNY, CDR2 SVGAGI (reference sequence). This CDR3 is CASSTKTSGSRYEQFF. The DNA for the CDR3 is TGTGCCAGCAGTACCAAGACTAGCGGGAGTAGGTATGAGCAGTTCTTC.

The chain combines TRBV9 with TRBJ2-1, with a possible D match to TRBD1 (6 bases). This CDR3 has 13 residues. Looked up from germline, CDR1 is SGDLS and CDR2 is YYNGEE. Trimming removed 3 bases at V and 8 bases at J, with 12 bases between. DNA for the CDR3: TGTGCCAGCAGCGCACAGGGTGGCGATGAGCAGTTCTTC. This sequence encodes CASSAQGGDEQFF.

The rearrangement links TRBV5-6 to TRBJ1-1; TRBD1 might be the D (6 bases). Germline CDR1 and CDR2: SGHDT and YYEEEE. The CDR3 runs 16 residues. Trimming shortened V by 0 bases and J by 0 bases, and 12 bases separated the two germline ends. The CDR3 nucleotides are TGTGCCAGCAGCTTGGAATGGAGGACAGTGAACACTGAAGCTTTCTTT. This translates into CASSLEWRTVNTEAFF.

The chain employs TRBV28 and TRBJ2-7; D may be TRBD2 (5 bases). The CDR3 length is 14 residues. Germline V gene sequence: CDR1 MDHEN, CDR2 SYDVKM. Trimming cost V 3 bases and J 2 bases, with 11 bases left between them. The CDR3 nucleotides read TGTGCCAGCAGTTTCCCGAGGGTCCCCTACGAGCAGTACTTC. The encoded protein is CASSFPRVPYEQYF.

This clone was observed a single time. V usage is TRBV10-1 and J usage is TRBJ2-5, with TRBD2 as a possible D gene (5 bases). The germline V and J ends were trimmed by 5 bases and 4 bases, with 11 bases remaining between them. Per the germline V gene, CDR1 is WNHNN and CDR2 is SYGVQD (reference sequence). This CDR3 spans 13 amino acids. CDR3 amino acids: CASSLGEGETQYF. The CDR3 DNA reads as TGCGCCAGCAGTCTGGGTGAGGGAGAGACCCAGTACTTC.

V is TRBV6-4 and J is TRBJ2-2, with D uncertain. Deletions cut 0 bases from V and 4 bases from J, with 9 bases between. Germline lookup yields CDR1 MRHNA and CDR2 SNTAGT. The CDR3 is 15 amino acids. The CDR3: CASSDSTASTGELFF. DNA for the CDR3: TGTGCCAGCAGTGACTCTACAGCCTCCACCGGGGAGCTGTTTTTT.